A selection of T cell receptor beta chains follows, all from one sample in a study of beta chain features in type 1 diabetes. The table came from immunoSEQ multiplex PCR; TCRdb's copy has only in-frame clones and leaves some out. The top ten clones hold around 0.016% of a sample with roughly 330,000 clones, approximately 12% of them seen once. Sequencing used naive CD4+ T cells from blood. The receptors originated from a woman between 18 and 29 years old with type 1 diabetes. Each CDR3 is given with its conserved first and last residue. D genes are given only for firm matches. Not every row has a clone size; where given, it reads once, few, many or a size class.

CDR3nt	CDR3aa	abundance	d_gene	j_gene	v_gene
TGTGCCAGCAGCCGATTGGGGACAGGGGGCCTAACCCCAGGAGGCTACACCTTC	CASSRLGTGGLTPGGYTF	few	TRBD1	TRBJ1-2	TRBV4-2
TGCAGTTCCCCACTAACCGGGGAGCTGTTTTTT	CSSPLTGELFF	.	.	TRBJ2-2	TRBV20-1
TGTGCCAGCAGTTTATTAGGCAGAGGGGGCCGAGAGGACCAGTACTTC	CASSLLGRGGREDQYF	few	TRBD1	TRBJ2-5	TRBV27
TGTGCCAGCTCTTACGGGAGGCCGGGCACCGGGGAGCTGTTTTTT	CASSYGRPGTGELFF	.	TRBD2	TRBJ2-2	TRBV28
TGTGCCAGCAGCCAAGGGTCAGGTTATAGCAATCAGCCCCAGCATTTT	CASSQGSGYSNQPQHF	.	.	TRBJ1-5	TRBV4-2
TGTGCCAGCTCACCAATTTACAGCAACACCGGGGAGCTGTTTTTT	CASSPIYSNTGELFF	.	.	TRBJ2-2	TRBV18
TGTGCCAGCAGTTACGCTAGCGGGAGAACAGATACGCAGTATTTT	CASSYASGRTDTQYF	few	TRBD2	TRBJ2-3	TRBV6-6
TGTGCCAGCTCACCTCCGGGACAGGATCAGCCCCAGCATTTT	CASSPPGQDQPQHF	.	TRBD1	TRBJ1-5	TRBV18
TGTGCCAGCAAACGCGGGGGTTCAAGTACCGGGGAGCTGTTTTTT	CASKRGGSSTGELFF	.	TRBD2	TRBJ2-2	TRBV14
TGTGCCAGTAATGGGCTCTCTGAAGCTTTCTTT	CASNGLSEAFF	.	.	TRBJ1-1	TRBV19
TGCAGCGTATCGACAGGGGCAGGGGCTGGCTACACCTTC	CSVSTGAGAGYTF	.	TRBD1	TRBJ1-2	TRBV29-1
TGTGCCAGCAGCGTAGTCCCGACTATACTAGCGGGAGGGCATAATGAGCAGTTCTTC	CASSVVPTILAGGHNEQFF	.	TRBD2	TRBJ2-1	TRBV9
TGTGCCAGCAGCTCCGGGACTAGCGGGACGGCTGGGACAGATACGCAGTATTTT	CASSSGTSGTAGTDTQYF	.	TRBD2	TRBJ2-3	TRBV7-9
TGTGCCAGCTCACAAGAGGGACTAGCGGGAGTATTCAATGAGCAGTTCTTC	CASSQEGLAGVFNEQFF	.	TRBD2	TRBJ2-1	TRBV18